Listed below are T cell receptor beta chains from one sample, sequenced in a study of T cell changes during pregnancy in multiple sclerosis. The assay was immunoSEQ multiplex PCR, and TCRdb's table has in-frame clones only and misses some. The sample has 95,000 to 100,000 clones, around 90% seen once; the top ten hold 3% to 3.5%. Sequencing was performed on peripheral blood, taken in the second trimester of pregnancy. The receptor source for this set is a female donor with multiple sclerosis, enrolled in a pregnancy study. CDR3s include the opening cysteine and the closing phenylalanine or tryptophan. Each record gives: D gene, clone size, V gene, J gene, CDR3 protein, CDR3 DNA. The D gene is left open where the match is weak. Size values are once, few and many counts, or a class for expanded clones, and some rows have none.

-	-	TRBV18	TRBJ2-5	CASSHPGQQETQYF	TGTGCCAGCTCACACCCAGGGCAGCAAGAGACCCAGTACTTC
-	-	TRBV5-8	TRBJ2-7	CASSFRGSYEQYF	TGTGCCAGCAGCTTCCGAGGGTCCTACGAGCAGTACTTC
-	few	TRBV19	TRBJ1-2	CASSLQGSDGYTF	TGTGCCAGTAGTCTACAGGGTAGCGATGGCTACACCTTC
-	few	TRBV19	TRBJ2-2	CATRDSPRHGELFF	TGTGCCACGCGGGACTCCCCTCGGCACGGGGAGCTGTTTTTT
TRBD2	-	TRBV5-4	TRBJ2-1	CASSSGGLAGYNEQFF	TGTGCCAGCAGCTCGGGGGGTCTAGCGGGTTACAATGAGCAGTTCTTC
-	-	TRBV5-1	TRBJ2-1	CASRLLQVSSYNEQFF	TGCGCCAGCAGGTTACTCCAGGTTAGCTCCTACAATGAGCAGTTCTTC
-	-	TRBV28	TRBJ2-7	CASSLTGSYEQYF	TGTGCCAGCAGCCTTACAGGCTCCTACGAGCAGTACTTC
TRBD1	-	TRBV2	TRBJ1-3	CASWDSTSGNTIYF	TGTGCCAGCTGGGACAGCACCTCTGGAAACACCATATATTTT
-	-	TRBV11-2	TRBJ1-1	CASSRGGRNTEAFF	TGTGCCAGCAGTCGAGGGGGACGGAACACTGAAGCTTTCTTT
-	-	TRBV19	TRBJ1-2	CASRTGYNGYTF	TGTGCCAGCCGAACGGGGTACAATGGCTACACCTTC
TRBD1	-	TRBV7-2	TRBJ1-1	CASSRDRAEAFF	TGTGCCAGCAGCCGAGACAGGGCTGAAGCTTTCTTT
-	-	TRBV7-6	TRBJ1-4	CASSLSGRIATNEKLFF	TGTGCCAGCAGCTTATCGGGGAGAATCGCAACTAATGAAAAACTGTTTTTT
-	-	TRBV18	TRBJ1-3	CASSTGHRSGNTIYF	TGTGCCAGCTCCACGGGACACCGCTCTGGAAACACCATATATTTT
TRBD1	-	TRBV19	TRBJ1-1	CASSIGQGDTEAFF	TGTGCCAGTAGTATAGGGCAGGGGGACACTGAAGCTTTCTTT
TRBD1	-	TRBV4-3	TRBJ2-1	CASSPDRGAPGEQFF	TGCGCCAGCAGCCCGGACAGGGGGGCCCCAGGGGAGCAGTTCTTC
-	-	TRBV28	TRBJ2-3	CASSSQRITDTQYF	TGTGCCAGCAGTTCCCAGCGGATCACAGATACGCAGTATTTT
-	-	TRBV27	TRBJ2-7	CASSSPPGRGSYEQYF	TGTGCCAGCAGTTCCCCCCCCGGGAGAGGCTCCTACGAGCAGTACTTC
-	-	TRBV15	TRBJ2-1	CATSRDRGLRDNEQFF	TGTGCCACCAGCAGAGATCGGGGACTGCGGGACAATGAGCAGTTCTTC
-	-	TRBV21-1	TRBJ2-7	CASSKESWTPGVRDYEQYF	TGTGCCAGCAGCAAAGAATCGTGGACACCGGGGGTTAGGGACTACGAGCAGTACTTC
-	-	TRBV19	TRBJ1-2	CASSSPGDVYGYTF	TGTGCCAGTAGTTCCCCGGGGGACGTCTATGGCTACACCTTC
TRBD2	-	TRBV4-1	TRBJ2-7	CASSQGTSGSWNEQYF	TGCGCCAGCAGCCAGGGGACTAGCGGGAGCTGGAACGAGCAGTACTTC
-	-	TRBV7-9	TRBJ2-2	CASSGGRYTGELFF	TGTGCCAGCAGCGGTGGGCGATACACCGGGGAGCTGTTTTTT
TRBD2	-	TRBV9	TRBJ2-5	CASSVGAASGTQETQYF	TGTGCCAGCAGCGTAGGAGCGGCTAGCGGGACCCAAGAGACCCAGTACTTC
-	-	TRBV29-1	TRBJ2-7	CSVGERTYEQYF	TGCAGCGTTGGGGAGCGGACGTACGAGCAGTACTTC
TRBD1	-	TRBV19	TRBJ1-1	CASRYPRTGTSEAFF	TGTGCCAGTAGATACCCACGGACAGGGACATCTGAAGCTTTCTTT
TRBD1	-	TRBV27	TRBJ2-7	CASSLTGTARGEQYF	TGTGCCAGCAGTCTCACGGGGACAGCCAGAGGCGAGCAGTACTTC
TRBD2	-	TRBV7-9	TRBJ2-1	CASSSQKRGHNEQFF	TGTGCCAGCAGCTCGCAAAAGCGGGGACACAATGAGCAGTTCTTC
-	-	TRBV11-2	TRBJ1-2	CASSLDPTVNYGYTF	TGTGCCAGCAGCTTAGACCCGACAGTAAACTATGGCTACACCTTC
TRBD1	-	TRBV5-6	TRBJ2-1	CASSLAGLGQGQQFF	TGTGCCAGCAGCTTAGCCGGATTGGGACAGGGACAGCAGTTCTTC
-	-	TRBV28	TRBJ1-6	CASSLGGYNSPLHF	TGTGCCAGCAGTTTAGGGGGCTACAATTCACCCCTCCACTTT
-	-	TRBV19	TRBJ2-4	CASSEVALDIQYF	TGTGCCAGTAGTGAGGTCGCTTTGGACATTCAGTACTTC
TRBD1	-	TRBV5-6	TRBJ2-5	CASRRGQGRETQYF	TGTGCCAGCAGACGGGGACAGGGGCGAGAGACCCAGTACTTC
-	-	TRBV18	TRBJ2-7	CASSTAKSPYEQYF	TGTGCCAGCTCGACAGCTAAGAGTCCCTACGAGCAGTACTTC
-	-	TRBV13	TRBJ2-7	CASSPYKAEQYF	TGTGCCAGCAGCCCCTATAAAGCCGAGCAGTACTTC
-	-	TRBV7-8	TRBJ1-5	CASSSPGQPQHF	TGTGCCAGCAGCTCCCCGGGGCAGCCCCAGCATTTT
-	-	TRBV29-1	TRBJ1-3	CSVVGGVNTIYF	TGCAGCGTTGTGGGAGGGGTAAACACCATATATTTT
-	-	TRBV28	TRBJ1-4	CASTPGEKLFF	TGTGCCAGCACCCCCGGTGAAAAACTGTTTTTT
-	once	TRBV28	TRBJ2-5	CASSQGGDRRETQYF	TGTGCCAGCAGTCAAGGGGGTGACAGGAGGGAGACCCAGTACTTC
TRBD1	-	TRBV15	TRBJ1-4	CATSLDRGREKLFF	TGTGCCACCAGCTTGGACAGGGGACGGGAAAAACTGTTTTTT
-	-	TRBV18	TRBJ2-1	CASSGIAGSSSYNEQFF	TGTGCCAGCTCCGGTATCGCCGGTAGTAGCTCCTACAATGAGCAGTTCTTC
-	-	TRBV30	TRBJ1-5	CAWENGGGNQPQHF	TGTGCCTGGGAGAACGGAGGTGGCAATCAGCCCCAGCATTTT
TRBD2	-	TRBV4-1	TRBJ2-1	CASSLLASGSNEQFF	TGCGCCAGCAGCCTTCTAGCTAGCGGGAGCAATGAGCAGTTCTTC
-	-	TRBV27	TRBJ2-2	CASSYGINTGELFF	TGTGCCAGCAGTTACGGGATAAACACCGGGGAGCTGTTTTTT
TRBD2	-	TRBV27	TRBJ2-1	CASRTSGRTNEQFF	TGTGCCAGCAGGACTAGCGGGAGGACCAATGAGCAGTTCTTC
TRBD2	-	TRBV10-3	TRBJ2-2	CAISELPPSGRRLGELFF	TGTGCCATCAGTGAGCTCCCCCCTAGCGGGAGGCGACTAGGGGAGCTGTTTTTT
TRBD2	-	TRBV19	TRBJ2-1	CASSPRGLADNEQFF	TGTGCCAGTAGTCCGCGGGGACTAGCGGACAATGAGCAGTTCTTC
-	once	TRBV9	TRBJ1-2	CASSVGGVNNYGYTF	TGTGCCAGCAGCGTAGGGGGGGTAAATAACTATGGCTACACCTTC
TRBD2	-	TRBV19	TRBJ2-1	CASSIDRWTSEDYNEQFF	TGTGCCAGTAGTATAGATCGTTGGACTAGCGAGGACTACAATGAGCAGTTCTTC
TRBD1	-	TRBV7-9	TRBJ1-5	CASSVSTGTNQPQHF	TGTGCCAGCAGCGTTTCGACAGGGACAAATCAGCCCCAGCATTTT
-	-	TRBV21-1	TRBJ1-1	CASSKASWGRAFF	TGTGCCAGCAGCAAAGCAAGTTGGGGGAGGGCTTTCTTT
-	-	TRBV5-1	TRBJ1-1	CASSLAQGRAEAFF	TGCGCCAGCAGCTTGGCCCAGGGGAGGGCTGAAGCTTTCTTT
-	-	TRBV2	TRBJ1-2	CASSPGLSHGYTF	TGTGCCAGCAGTCCTGGACTGAGCCATGGCTACACCTTC
TRBD1	-	TRBV4-3	TRBJ2-7	CASSQGGTGSYEQYF	TGCGCCAGCAGCCAGGGGGGGACAGGGTCCTACGAGCAGTACTTC
TRBD1	-	TRBV27	TRBJ1-2	CASKKPGQGDYGYTF	TGTGCCAGCAAAAAACCGGGACAGGGGGACTATGGCTACACCTTC
-	-	TRBV20-1	TRBJ1-2	CSARDLRGYTF	TGCAGTGCCAGGGATTTGAGGGGCTACACCTTC